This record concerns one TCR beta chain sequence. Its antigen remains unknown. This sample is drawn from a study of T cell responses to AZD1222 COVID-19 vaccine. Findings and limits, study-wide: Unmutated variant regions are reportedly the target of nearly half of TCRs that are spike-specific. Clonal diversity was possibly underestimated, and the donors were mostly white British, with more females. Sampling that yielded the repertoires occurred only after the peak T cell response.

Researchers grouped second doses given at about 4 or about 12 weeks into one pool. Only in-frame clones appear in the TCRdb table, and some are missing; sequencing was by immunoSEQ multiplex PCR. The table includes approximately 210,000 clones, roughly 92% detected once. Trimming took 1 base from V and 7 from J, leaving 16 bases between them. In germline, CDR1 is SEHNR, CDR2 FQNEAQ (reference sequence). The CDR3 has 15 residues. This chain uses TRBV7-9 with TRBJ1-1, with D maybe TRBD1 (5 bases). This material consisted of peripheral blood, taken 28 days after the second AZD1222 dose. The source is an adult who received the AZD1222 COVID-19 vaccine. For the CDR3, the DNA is TGTGCCAGCAGCTTAGGTGGGACCCTTAGCAGTGAAGCTTTCTTT. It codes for CASSLGGTLSSEAFF.